Listed here are 16 T cell receptor beta chains from one sample, sequenced in a study of blood T cell repertoires in COVID-19. Profiling relied on immunoSEQ multiplex PCR, and the TCRdb table lists in-frame clones only, not all of them. The sample records 300,000 to 450,000 clones, more than 70% being singletons. The sample taken for sequencing was PBMCs or T cells enriched from blood (not recorded which). These receptors were taken from a young woman who had recovered from COVID-19.

About this clone: Other DNA sequences within the sample encode an identical CDR3. This rearrangement joins TRBV9 to TRBJ2-7; no definite D call. The CDR3 extends over 14 amino acids. Trimming shortened V by 0 bases and J by 2 bases, and 9 bases separated the two germline ends. The germline V gene encodes CDR1 SGDLS and CDR2 YYNGEE. DNA for the CDR3: TGTGCCAGCAGCGTAGGTGGCGGTACCTACGAGCAGTACTTC. Its translation: CASSVGGGTYEQYF. Supplemented by reference TRBV9 and TRBJ2-7, the full variable domain reads DSGVTQTPKHLITATGQRVTLRCSPRSGDLSVYWYQQSLDQGLQFLIQYYNGEERAKGNILERFSAQQFPDLHSELNLSSLELGDSALYFCASSVGGGTYEQYFGPGTRLTVT.

The V and J genes are TRBV4-2 and TRBJ2-3; 11 nucleotides match TRBD2. This CDR3 has 16 amino acids. Germline assignment: CDR1 LGHNA and CDR2 YNFKEQ. Trimming took 0 bases from V and 1 from J; bases not matched to a gene: 0. The CDR3 bases are TGTGCCAGCAGCCAAGAACTAGCGGGGGGCACAGATACGCAGTATTTT. Translated, it gives CASSQELAGGTDTQYF.

This chain joins TRBV5-1 and TRBJ2-3; TRBD2 aligns across 8 bases. V lost 0 bases to trimming and J lost 1 base; unmatched junction nucleotides: 10. The CDR3 sequence is 18 residues long. In germline, CDR1 is SGHRS, CDR2 YFSETQ. CDR3 amino acids: CASSLAQLKRGRTDTQYF. CDR3 nucleotide sequence: TGCGCCAGCAGCTTGGCCCAGCTAAAGCGGGGGCGCACAGATACGCAGTATTTT.

The V and J genes are TRBV12-3 or TRBV12-4 and TRBJ1-1, with D tentatively TRBD1 (6 bases). The CDR3 has 13 amino acids. Trimming shortened V by 0 bases and J by 8 bases, and 10 bases separated the two germline ends. CDR3 sequence (DNA): TGTGCCAGCAGTTTAGCCCCAGGGGACGAAGCTTTCTTT. It translates to CASSLAPGDEAFF.

The J gene is TRBJ1-3, the V gene TRBV29-1; D not resolved. Germline V gene data show CDR1 as SQVTM and CDR2 as ANQGSEA. The CDR3 covers 11 residues. With 8 bases removed from V and 4 bases from J, the gap between germline ends came to 9 bases. The CDR3 sequence is CSLRRGNTIYF. The CDR3 DNA sequence: TGCAGCCTAAGGCGGGGAAACACCATATATTTT.

This clone showed up just a few times. V gene TRBV5-6 combines with J gene TRBJ1-2, with 7 bases lining up with TRBD1. Germline V lookup: CDR1 SGHDT, CDR2 YYEEEE. The J segment lost 4 bases and the V segment lost 4 bases, leaving 7 bases of the junction unmatched. The CDR3 loop spans 14 amino acids. CDR3 sequence (DNA): TGTGCCAGCAGCCCGACAGGGTACGGCTATGGCTACACCTTC. Amino acids: CASSPTGYGYGYTF.

V usage is TRBV7-8 and J usage is TRBJ1-3; 12 nucleotides line up with TRBD1. The V segment lost 5 bases and the J segment 4 bases; nucleotides outside the gene matches: 6. This CDR3 spans 16 amino acids. The germline V gene has CDR1 SGHVS and CDR2 FQNEAQ. The CDR3 sequence: CASSPMGQGAGNTIYF. CDR3 DNA sequence: TGTGCCAGCAGCCCGATGGGACAGGGGGCGGGAAACACCATATATTTT.

This chain joins TRBV6-5 and TRBJ2-7, with 9 nucleotides matching TRBD1. J was trimmed by 5 bases and V by 7 bases; bases with no gene match: 12. This CDR3 is built from 15 residues. Germline V lookup: CDR1 MNHEY, CDR2 SVGAGI. The CDR3 protein is CASNAGTGHRDEQYF. CDR3 DNA: TGTGCCAGCAACGCAGGGACAGGGCATCGGGACGAGCAGTACTTC.

This clone was recorded a few times. This sequence joins TRBV5-1 and TRBJ2-7; 9 positions agree with TRBD2. In germline, CDR1 is SGHRS, CDR2 YFSETQ. This CDR3 region has 13 residues. The trim removed 4 bases at V and 3 bases at J, leaving 2 bases unmatched. CDR3 in DNA: TGCGCCAGCAGCCCTAGCGGGAACTACGAGCAGTACTTC. Translated: CASSPSGNYEQYF.

The V call is TRBV7-3, the J call TRBJ2-1; a possible D gene is TRBD2 (5 bases). CDR3 length: 15 residues. V shed 4 bases and J shed 6 bases, with 16 bases lying between them. Germline V CDR1 and CDR2: SGHTA, FQGTGA. The CDR3 is CASSSLNGERNEQFF. CDR3 in DNA: TGTGCCAGCAGCTCACTGAACGGGGAGCGCAATGAGCAGTTCTTC.

The genes are TRBV11-3 and TRBJ2-1, with D tentatively TRBD2 (6 bases). V was cut by 3 bases and J by 8 bases, with 14 bases left in between. Germline CDR1 and CDR2: SGHNT and YENEEA. The CDR3 contains 14 residues. This chain's CDR3 is CASSLMVGTHEQFF. CDR3 bases: TGTGCCAGCAGCTTGATGGTAGGGACTCATGAGCAGTTCTTC.

The chain links TRBV11-2 to TRBJ2-5, with a weak D call TRBD1 (6 bases). There are 14 residues in the CDR3. V lost 1 base to trimming and J lost 1 base, with 7 bases between them. CDR1 is SGHAT, CDR2 FQNNGV, per germline. CDR3 amino acids: CASSLVQGQETQYF. The CDR3 DNA is TGTGCCAGCAGCTTAGTACAGGGCCAAGAGACCCAGTACTTC.

V and J are TRBV7-6 and TRBJ2-2, with a tentative D call TRBD1 (6 bases). Per the germline V gene, CDR1 is SGHVS and CDR2 is FNYEAQ. V lost 4 bases and J lost 1, with 13 bases in between. The CDR3 has 16 amino acids. CDR3: CASSSNYRVNTGELFF. The CDR3 nucleotides read TGTGCCAGCAGCTCGAACTACAGGGTGAACACCGGGGAGCTGTTTTTT.

The chain uses TRBV6-5 and TRBJ1-1; 10 nucleotides agree with TRBD1. The junction had 9 bases not matched to a gene; V was cut back by 10 bases and J by 4 bases. The CDR3 covers 14 residues. Germline assignment: CDR1 MNHEY and CDR2 SVGAGI. CDR3 DNA: TGTGCCACCTTTTCCCGGGACAGGGGCACTGAAGCTTTCTTT. Protein: CATFSRDRGTEAFF.

The count of this clone is one. V is TRBV7-6 and J is TRBJ1-2; TRBD1 matches 7 bases. The CDR3 spans 14 residues. Germline V gene data show CDR1 as SGHVS and CDR2 as FNYEAQ. Trimming cost V 1 base and J 8 bases; bases outside gene matches: 7. This CDR3 reads CASSLEQGSGGYTF. CDR3 coding DNA: TGTGCCAGCAGCTTAGAACAGGGGTCGGGCGGCTACACCTTC.

V usage is TRBV5-5 and J usage is TRBJ1-6, with TRBD1 matching 7 bases. The length of the CDR3 is 16 residues. Per the germline V gene, CDR1 is SGHKS and CDR2 is YYEKEE (reference sequence). Unmatched junction bases numbered 6, after V lost 0 bases and J lost 6 bases. The CDR3 protein is CASSLEAGGRNSPLHF. The DNA for the CDR3 is TGTGCCAGCAGCTTGGAGGCAGGGGGGCGTAATTCACCCCTCCACTTT.